A selection of T cell receptor beta chains follows, all from one sample in a study of shared clonotypes between healthy human individuals. The table came from immunoSEQ multiplex PCR; TCRdb's copy has only in-frame clones and leaves some out. This sample has about half a million clones; around three quarters occur once, and the top ten carry about an eighth. The material sequenced was PBMCs. All receptors derive from a woman aged 35 to 49 in good health. Some clones in this sample may be carry-over from other donors' samples. The conserved cysteine and the conserved F or W are not part of the CDR3 here.

j_gene: TRBJ2-7; v_gene: TRBV11-2; CDR3aa: ASSFIRGAGDEQY
j_gene: TRBJ2-1; v_gene: TRBV7-2; CDR3aa: ASSLVPSYNEQF
j_gene: TRBJ1-4; v_gene: TRBV5-4; CDR3aa: ASRPGQGAHNEKLF
j_gene: TRBJ1-1; v_gene: TRBV19; CDR3aa: ASSAWTEGTEAF
j_gene: TRBJ2-7; v_gene: TRBV5-8; CDR3aa: ASRGGAYEQY
j_gene: TRBJ2-4; v_gene: TRBV21-1; CDR3aa: ASSLNGGPKAKNIQY
j_gene: TRBJ2-7; v_gene: TRBV6-1; CDR3aa: ASSEAWTSGIRYEQY
j_gene: TRBJ1-2; v_gene: TRBV7-9; CDR3aa: ASSLETAGNGYT
j_gene: TRBJ2-2; v_gene: TRBV7-6; CDR3aa: ASRIWSGTNTGELF
j_gene: TRBJ2-5; v_gene: TRBV28; CDR3aa: ASSSPEAGQETQY
j_gene: TRBJ2-5; v_gene: TRBV5-4; CDR3aa: ASSPGHRGPGETQY
j_gene: TRBJ1-1; v_gene: TRBV27; CDR3aa: ASSLGVAGRSF
j_gene: TRBJ1-5; v_gene: TRBV28; CDR3aa: ASSLTRGGNQPQH
j_gene: TRBJ2-1; v_gene: TRBV7-9; CDR3aa: ASSDLAGGLYNEQF
j_gene: TRBJ1-5; v_gene: TRBV19; CDR3aa: ASSLGFSSNQPQH
j_gene: TRBJ2-6; v_gene: TRBV5-1; CDR3aa: ASSLAGYSGANVLT